This T cell receptor (beta chain) derives from a study of blood T cell repertoires in COVID-19. Study-wide background: PBMCs, B-cell-depleted T cells, or T cells were the source of the cDNA or gDNA that made up the material.

Original processing notes: Using reference gene primer amplification, nucleated cell counts were estimated. Clones were sequenced by immunoSEQ multiplex PCR, and TCRdb holds only the in-frame ones, with some missing. V, J and clone size were drawn from that table, and D and trimming were deduced from the DNA. The data show hundreds of thousands of clones, approximately 90% seen once. CDR3 length: 17 amino acids. CDR1 and CDR2 from the germline V gene are MNHEY and SVGEGT. The V and J ends lost 5 bases and 2 bases, in that order; junction bases with no gene match: 10. Donors were grouped by their self-reported clinical history. Resolution of symptoms, clearance, or two negative PCRs was present in recovered Cohort 3 donors.

The TCR comes from a woman younger than 35 who had recovered from COVID-19. What was sequenced was PBMCs or T cells enriched from blood (not recorded which). V usage is TRBV6-2 or TRBV6-3 and J usage is TRBJ2-1, with 9 bases lining up with TRBD2. The DNA for the CDR3 is TGTGCCAGCAGTCCCCTCCTTACTAGCGGGCCCTACAATGAGCAGTTCTTC. It translates to CASSPLLTSGPYNEQFF.